The clone carrying this TCR beta chain came up once. Its cognate antigen is unknown. This sample is part of a study of CD8 T cell repertoires and HIV-1 epitope variants. Findings of the study overall: Nef KF9 drew about five clonotypes and HW9 one, without TAALDMSHF responses.

In germline, CDR1 is WSHSY, CDR2 SAAADI. The CDR3 spans 13 residues. V lost 8 bases and J lost 3; bases outside the gene matches: 5. Sequenced by immunoSEQ multiplex PCR; TCRdb stores in-frame clones only, minus some. The data contain approximately 90,000 clones, 70% to 75% of them singletons. Material: uncultured baseline CD8+ T cells from peripheral blood mononuclear cells (PBMCs). The receptor was isolated from a male donor with HIV. This chain connects TRBV10-2 to TRBJ2-7; TRBD2 agrees at 9 bases. This CDR3 reads CASGLARVYEQYF. CDR3 DNA: TGCGCCAGCGGACTAGCGAGGGTCTACGAGCAGTACTTC.